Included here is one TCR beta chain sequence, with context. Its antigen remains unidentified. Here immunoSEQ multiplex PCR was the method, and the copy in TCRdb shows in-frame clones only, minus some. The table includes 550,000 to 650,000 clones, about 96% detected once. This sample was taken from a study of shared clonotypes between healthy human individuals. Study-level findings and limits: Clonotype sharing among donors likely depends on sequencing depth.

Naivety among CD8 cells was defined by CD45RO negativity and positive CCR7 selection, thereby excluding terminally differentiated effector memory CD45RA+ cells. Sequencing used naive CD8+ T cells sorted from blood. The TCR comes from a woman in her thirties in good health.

Written as DNA, the CDR3 is TGCGCCAGCAGTGAGTCAACAGCCTACGAGCAGTACTTC. Translation: CASSESTAYEQYF. J is TRBJ2-7 and V is TRBV10-2; D is uncertain. Germline V gives CDR1 WSHSY, CDR2 SAAADI. The V end lost 0 bases, the J end lost 2 bases, and 5 bases lay between the germline ends. CDR3 length equals 13 residues.